This TCR beta chain was recorded in a study of blood T cell repertoires in COVID-19. Assay used: immunoSEQ multiplex PCR; TCRdb lists only in-frame clones, some missing. This sample has about 150,000 clones, with roughly three quarters found just once. Sequencing input: peripheral blood. The receptor was isolated from a man aged 60 to 75 with acute or convalescent COVID-19.

CDR3 nucleotides: TGTGCCAGCAGGATCCGAGAGAACACTGAAGCTTTCTTT. Amino acid sequence: CASRIRENTEAFF. J is TRBJ1-1 and V is TRBV6-5; D is ambiguous. The V end was cut by 6 bases, the J end by 1 base, with 9 bases between. The germline V gene encodes CDR1 MNHEY and CDR2 SVGAGI. CDR3 size: 13 residues.